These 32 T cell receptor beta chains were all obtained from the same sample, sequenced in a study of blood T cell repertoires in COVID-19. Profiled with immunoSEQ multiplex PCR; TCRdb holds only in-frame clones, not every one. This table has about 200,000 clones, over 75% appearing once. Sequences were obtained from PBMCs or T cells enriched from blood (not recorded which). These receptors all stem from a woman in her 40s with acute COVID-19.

The CDR3 is CASSVGAYEQFF. CDR3 coding DNA: TGTGCCAGCAGCGTAGGAGCCTATGAGCAGTTCTTC. The chain links TRBV9 to TRBJ2-1, with D unresolved. With 0 bases removed from V and 8 bases from J, the gap between germline ends came to 6 bases. Germline CDR1 SGDLS, CDR2 YYNGEE. The CDR3 contains 12 residues.

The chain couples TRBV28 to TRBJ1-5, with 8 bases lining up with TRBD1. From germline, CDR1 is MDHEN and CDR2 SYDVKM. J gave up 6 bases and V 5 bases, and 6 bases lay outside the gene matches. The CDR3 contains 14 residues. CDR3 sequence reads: CASSGQGAFQPQHF. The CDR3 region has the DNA TGTGCCAGCAGTGGGCAGGGGGCATTTCAGCCCCAGCATTTT.

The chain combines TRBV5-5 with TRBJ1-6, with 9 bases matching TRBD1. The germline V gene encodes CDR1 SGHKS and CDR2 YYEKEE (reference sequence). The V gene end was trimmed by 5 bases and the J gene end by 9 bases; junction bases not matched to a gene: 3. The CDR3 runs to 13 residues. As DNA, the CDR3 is TGTGCCAGCAGGACAGGGGGAACTTCACCCCTCCACTTT. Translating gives CASRTGGTSPLHF.

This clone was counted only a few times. CDR3 sequence (DNA): TGTGCCAGCAGTTCCGGGACTAGCGGGGTGCGCACAGATACGCAGTATTTT. This encodes CASSSGTSGVRTDTQYF. The chain employs TRBV28 and TRBJ2-3; 13 nucleotides agree with TRBD2. Germline trimming cut 4 bases from V and 1 base from J; bases unmatched to any gene: 5. Germline CDR1 reads MDHEN; CDR2 reads SYDVKM. The CDR3 has 17 amino acids. The full variable domain, with the rest looked up from reference TRBV28 and TRBJ2-3, is DVKVTQSSRYLVKRTGEKVFLECVQDMDHENMFWYRQDPGLGLRLIYFSYDVKMKEKGDIPEGYSVSREKKERFSLILESASTNQTSMYLCASSSGTSGVRTDTQYFGPGTRLTVL.

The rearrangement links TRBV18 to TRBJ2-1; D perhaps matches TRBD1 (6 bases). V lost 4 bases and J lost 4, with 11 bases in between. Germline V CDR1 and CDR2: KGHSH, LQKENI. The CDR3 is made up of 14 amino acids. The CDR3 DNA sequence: TGTGCCAGCTCACTCCGGACAGATTACAATGAGCAGTTCTTC. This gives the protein CASSLRTDYNEQFF.

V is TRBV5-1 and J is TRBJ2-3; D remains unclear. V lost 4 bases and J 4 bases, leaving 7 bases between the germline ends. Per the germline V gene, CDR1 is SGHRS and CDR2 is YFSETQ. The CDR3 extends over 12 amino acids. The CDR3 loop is CASSPRADTQYF. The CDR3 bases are TGCGCCAGCAGCCCCCGGGCAGATACGCAGTATTTT.

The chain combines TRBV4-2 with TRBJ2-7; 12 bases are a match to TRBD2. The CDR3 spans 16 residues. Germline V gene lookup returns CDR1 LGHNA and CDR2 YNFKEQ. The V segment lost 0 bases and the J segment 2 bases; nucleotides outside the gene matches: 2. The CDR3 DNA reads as TGTGCCAGCAGCCAAGAGACTAGCGGGAGTACCTACGAGCAGTACTTC. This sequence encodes CASSQETSGSTYEQYF.

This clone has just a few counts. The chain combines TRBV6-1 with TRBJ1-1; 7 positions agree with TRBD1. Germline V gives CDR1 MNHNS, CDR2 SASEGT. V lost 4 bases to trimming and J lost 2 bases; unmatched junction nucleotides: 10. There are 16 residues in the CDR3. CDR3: CASSGRDRAANTEAFF. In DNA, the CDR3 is TGTGCCAGCAGTGGGCGAGACAGGGCGGCAAACACTGAAGCTTTCTTT.

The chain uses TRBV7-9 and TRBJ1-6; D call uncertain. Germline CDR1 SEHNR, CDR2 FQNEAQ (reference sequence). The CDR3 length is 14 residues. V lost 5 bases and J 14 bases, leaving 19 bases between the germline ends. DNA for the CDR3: TGTGCCAGCAGCCACGGGTCCTCTCAACGGACCCTCCACTTT. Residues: CASSHGSSQRTLHF. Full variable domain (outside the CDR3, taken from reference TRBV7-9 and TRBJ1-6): DTGVSQNPRHKITKRGQNVTFRCDPISEHNRLYWYRQTLGQGPEFLTYFQNEAQLEKSRLLSDRFSAERPKGSFSTLEIQRTEQGDSAMYLCASSHGSSQRTLHFGNGTRLTVT.

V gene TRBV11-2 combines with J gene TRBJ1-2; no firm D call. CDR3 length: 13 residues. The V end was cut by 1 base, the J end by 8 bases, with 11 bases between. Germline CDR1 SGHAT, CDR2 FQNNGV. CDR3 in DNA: TGTGCCAGCAGCTTAGGCTCGGGCGGGGGCTACACCTTC. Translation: CASSLGSGGGYTF.

As DNA, the CDR3 is TGCAGCGTTGTTAGACAGGGTAGCACCTACGAGCAGTACTTC. It translates to CSVVRQGSTYEQYF. The J gene is TRBJ2-7, the V gene TRBV29-1; TRBD1 aligns across 7 bases. Germline CDR1 reads SQVTM; CDR2 reads ANQGSEA. J was trimmed by 2 bases and V by 4 bases; bases with no gene match: 8. The CDR3 is 14 amino acids.

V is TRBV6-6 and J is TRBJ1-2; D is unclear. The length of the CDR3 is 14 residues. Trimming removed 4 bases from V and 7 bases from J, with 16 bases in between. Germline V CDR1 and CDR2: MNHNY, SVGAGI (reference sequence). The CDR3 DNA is TGTGCCAGCAGTTCGGAGGGTCTAACGGGTGGCTACACCTTC. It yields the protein CASSSEGLTGGYTF.

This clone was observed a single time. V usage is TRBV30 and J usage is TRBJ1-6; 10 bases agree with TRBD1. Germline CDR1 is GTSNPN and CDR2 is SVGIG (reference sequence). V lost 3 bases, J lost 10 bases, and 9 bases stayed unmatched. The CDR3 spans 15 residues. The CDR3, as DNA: TGTGCCTGGAGGACCCGGGACAGGGGTGAATCACCCCTCCACTTT. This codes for CAWRTRDRGESPLHF.

This chain's CDR3 is CASSVEEGGAVPFYNEQFF. The CDR3 nucleotides are TGTGCCAGCAGCGTAGAGGAAGGGGGGGCAGTCCCTTTTTACAATGAGCAGTTCTTC. The V and J genes are TRBV9 and TRBJ2-1; maybe TRBD2 (7 bases). CDR1 is SGDLS, CDR2 YYNGEE, per germline. The CDR3 contains 19 residues. Trimming removed 0 bases at V and 4 bases at J, with 23 bases between. Full variable domain (remainder filled in from reference TRBV9 and TRBJ2-1): DSGVTQTPKHLITATGQRVTLRCSPRSGDLSVYWYQQSLDQGLQFLIQYYNGEERAKGNILERFSAQQFPDLHSELNLSSLELGDSALYFCASSVEEGGAVPFYNEQFFGPGTRLTVL.

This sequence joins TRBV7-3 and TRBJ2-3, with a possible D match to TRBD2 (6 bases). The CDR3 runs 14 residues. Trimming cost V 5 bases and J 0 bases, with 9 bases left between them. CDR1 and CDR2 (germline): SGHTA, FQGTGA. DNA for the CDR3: TGTGCCAGCAGCACGGGGGTTAGCACAGATACGCAGTATTTT. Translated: CASSTGVSTDTQYF.

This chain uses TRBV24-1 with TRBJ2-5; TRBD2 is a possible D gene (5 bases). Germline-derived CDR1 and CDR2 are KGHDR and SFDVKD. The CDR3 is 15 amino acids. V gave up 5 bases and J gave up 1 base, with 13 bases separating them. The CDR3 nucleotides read TGTGCCACCAGTGGCGGAGAGGGCAGCCAAGAGACCCAGTACTTC. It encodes CATSGGEGSQETQYF.

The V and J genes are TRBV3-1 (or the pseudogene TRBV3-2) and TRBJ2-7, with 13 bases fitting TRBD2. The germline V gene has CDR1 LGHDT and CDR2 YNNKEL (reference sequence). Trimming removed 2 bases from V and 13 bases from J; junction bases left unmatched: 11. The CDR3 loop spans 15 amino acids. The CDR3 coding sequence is TGTGCCAGCAGCCAATCACTAGCGGGGGGGCCCCTAATTTACTTC. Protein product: CASSQSLAGGPLIYF.

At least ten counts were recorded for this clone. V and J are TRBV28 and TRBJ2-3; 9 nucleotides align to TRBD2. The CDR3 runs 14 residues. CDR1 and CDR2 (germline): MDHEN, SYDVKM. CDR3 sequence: CGARASGTTDTQYF. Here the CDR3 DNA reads TGTGGGGCGCGGGCTAGCGGGACCACAGATACGCAGTATTTT.

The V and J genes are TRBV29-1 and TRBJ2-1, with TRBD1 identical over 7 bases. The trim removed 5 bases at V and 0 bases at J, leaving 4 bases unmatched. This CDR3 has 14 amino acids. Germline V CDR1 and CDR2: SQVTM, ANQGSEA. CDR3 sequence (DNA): TGCAGCGTTCAACAGGGGAGCTCCTACAATGAGCAGTTCTTC. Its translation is CSVQQGSSYNEQFF.

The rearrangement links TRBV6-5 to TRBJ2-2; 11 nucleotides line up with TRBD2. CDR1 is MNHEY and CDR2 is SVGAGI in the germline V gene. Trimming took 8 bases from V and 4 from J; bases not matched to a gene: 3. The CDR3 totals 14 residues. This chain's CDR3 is CASGLAGGTGELFF. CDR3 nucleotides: TGTGCCAGCGGGCTAGCGGGGGGCACCGGGGAGCTGTTTTTT.

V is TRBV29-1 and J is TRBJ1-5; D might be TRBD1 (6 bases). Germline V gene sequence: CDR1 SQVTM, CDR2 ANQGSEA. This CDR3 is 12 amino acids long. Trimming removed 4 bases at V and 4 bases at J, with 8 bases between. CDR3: CSVGQVNQPQHF. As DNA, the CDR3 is TGCAGCGTTGGACAGGTGAATCAGCCCCAGCATTTT.

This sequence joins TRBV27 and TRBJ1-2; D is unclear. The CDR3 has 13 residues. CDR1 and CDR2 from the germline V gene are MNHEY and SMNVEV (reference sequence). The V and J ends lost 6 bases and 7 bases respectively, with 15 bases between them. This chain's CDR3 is CASSPLGRSGYTF. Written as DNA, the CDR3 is TGTGCCAGCAGCCCGCTCGGGAGAAGTGGCTACACCTTC.

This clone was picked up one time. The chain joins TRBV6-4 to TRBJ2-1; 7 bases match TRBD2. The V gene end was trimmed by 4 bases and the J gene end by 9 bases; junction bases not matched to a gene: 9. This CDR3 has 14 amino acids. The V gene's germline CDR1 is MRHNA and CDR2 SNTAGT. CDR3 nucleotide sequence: TGTGCCAGCAGTGTGGGACGGGGGGTCAGTGAGCAGTTCTTC. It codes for CASSVGRGVSEQFF.

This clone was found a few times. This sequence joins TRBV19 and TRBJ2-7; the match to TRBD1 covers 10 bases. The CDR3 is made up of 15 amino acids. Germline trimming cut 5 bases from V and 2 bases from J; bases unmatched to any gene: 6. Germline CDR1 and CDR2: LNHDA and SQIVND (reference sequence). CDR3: CASSSGQGRTYEQYF. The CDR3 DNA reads TGTGCCAGTAGTTCGGGACAGGGGAGGACCTACGAGCAGTACTTC.

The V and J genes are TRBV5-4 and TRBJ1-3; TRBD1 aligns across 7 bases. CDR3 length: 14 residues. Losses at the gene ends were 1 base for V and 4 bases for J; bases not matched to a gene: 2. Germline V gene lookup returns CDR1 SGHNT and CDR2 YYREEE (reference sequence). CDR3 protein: CASSLPGGGNTIYF. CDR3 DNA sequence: TGTGCCAGCAGCTTGCCAGGGGGAGGAAACACCATATATTTT.

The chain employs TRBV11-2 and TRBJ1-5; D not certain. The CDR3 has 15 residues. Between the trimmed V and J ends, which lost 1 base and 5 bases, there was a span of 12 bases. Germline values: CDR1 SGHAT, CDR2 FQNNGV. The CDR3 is CASSLGTVEDQPQHF. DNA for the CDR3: TGTGCCAGCAGCTTAGGGACGGTGGAGGATCAGCCCCAGCATTTT.

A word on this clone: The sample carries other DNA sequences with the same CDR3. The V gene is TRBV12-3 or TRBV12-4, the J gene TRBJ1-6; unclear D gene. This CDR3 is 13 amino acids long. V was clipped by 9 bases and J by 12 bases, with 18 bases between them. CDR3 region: CASITHEGGPLHF. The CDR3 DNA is TGTGCCAGTATCACCCACGAAGGAGGACCCCTCCACTTT.

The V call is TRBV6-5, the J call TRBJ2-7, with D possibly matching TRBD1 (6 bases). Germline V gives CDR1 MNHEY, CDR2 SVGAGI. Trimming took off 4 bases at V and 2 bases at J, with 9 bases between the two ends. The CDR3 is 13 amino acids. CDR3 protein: CASSSQGTYEQYF. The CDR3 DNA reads TGTGCCAGCAGTTCGCAGGGGACCTACGAGCAGTACTTC.

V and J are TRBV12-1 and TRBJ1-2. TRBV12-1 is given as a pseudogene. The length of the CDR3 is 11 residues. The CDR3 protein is CASTNLRGYTF. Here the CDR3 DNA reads TGTGCCAGCACCAATCTAAGAGGCTACACCTTC.

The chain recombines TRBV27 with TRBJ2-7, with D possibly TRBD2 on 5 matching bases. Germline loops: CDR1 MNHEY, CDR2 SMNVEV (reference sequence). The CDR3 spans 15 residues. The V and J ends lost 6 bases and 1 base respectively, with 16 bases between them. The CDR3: CASRPPDRRSYEQYF. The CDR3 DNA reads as TGTGCCAGCAGACCCCCGGACCGGAGGTCCTACGAGCAGTACTTC.

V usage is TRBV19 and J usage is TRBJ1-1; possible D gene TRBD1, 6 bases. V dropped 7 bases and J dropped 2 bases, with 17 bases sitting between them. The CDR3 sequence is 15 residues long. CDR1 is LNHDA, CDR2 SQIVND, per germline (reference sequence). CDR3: CASIAMTGGNTEAFF. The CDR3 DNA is TGTGCCAGTATTGCCATGACAGGCGGTAACACTGAAGCTTTCTTT.

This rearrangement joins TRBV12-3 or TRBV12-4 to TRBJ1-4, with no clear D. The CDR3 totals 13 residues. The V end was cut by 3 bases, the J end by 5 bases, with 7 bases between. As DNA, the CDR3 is TGTGCCAGCAGTTTGGGAGGCAATGAAAAACTGTTTTTT. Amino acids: CASSLGGNEKLFF.